This T cell receptor beta chain was retrieved from a study of blood T cell repertoires in COVID-19. Whole-study context: Sites in the United States, Italy and Spain provided acute and convalescent COVID-19 samples. Sample material is recorded as cDNA or gDNA derived from T cells, B-cell-depleted T cells, or PBMCs.

CDR1 is ENHRY, CDR2 SYGVKD, per germline. V lost 4 bases, J lost 4 bases, and 7 bases stayed unmatched. The CDR3 has 15 residues. The authors' processing: Amplifying reference gene primers gave estimates of nucleated cell counts. Data came from immunoSEQ multiplex PCR; TCRdb stores just in-frame clones and leaves some out. D and trimming were read from the DNA, whereas the V and J calls and clone size are those reported in that table. The sample lists 100,000 to 150,000 clones, about 83% occurring once. The sequence was collected from a woman between 45 and 65 years old with acute or convalescent COVID-19. V and J are TRBV10-3 and TRBJ2-1, with 7 bases identical to TRBD1. Sequencing input: peripheral blood. The DNA for the CDR3 is TGTGCCATCAGTGGGGCAGGGGGTTCATACAATGAGCAGTTCTTC. Amino acid sequence: CAISGAGGSYNEQFF.